A selection of T cell receptor beta chains follows, all from one sample in a study of blood T cell repertoires in COVID-19. Profiling relied on immunoSEQ multiplex PCR, and the TCRdb table lists in-frame clones only, not all of them. The top ten hold 9% to 15% of the sample, which has about 81,000 clones, around nine tenths seen once. Sequences were obtained from peripheral blood. The receptors shown here come from a man in his 70s with active or convalescent COVID-19. Each CDR3 is given with its conserved first and last residue.

length,V,J,CDR3
14,TRBV5-6,TRBJ2-1,CASGRRSSYNEQFF
17,TRBV5-1,TRBJ2-1,CASSLAWRGGPYNEQFF
13,TRBV5-6,TRBJ2-7,CASSQTGSYEQYF
19,TRBV6-2/TRBV6-3,TRBJ2-1,CASSYSRALAGVNYNEQFF
12,TRBV19,TRBJ1-5,CASSTSNQPQHF
14,TRBV19,TRBJ1-3,CASSKRGAGNTIYF
16,TRBV15,TRBJ2-2,CATTPRAGLATGELFF
13,TRBV27,TRBJ2-3,CATGALRTDTQYF
15,TRBV5-1,TRBJ2-4,CASSLGTGTKNIQYF
12,TRBV9,TRBJ2-3,CASSATEYTQYF
15,TRBV10-1,TRBJ2-7,CASSERAGTGLEQYF
14,TRBV19,TRBJ1-5,CASSIPPFNQPQHF
16,TRBV2,TRBJ1-6,CASRGRTGVYNSPLHF
14,TRBV27,TRBJ1-2,CASSWGRGLYGYTF
13,TRBV7-3,TRBJ2-7,CASSLGGRYEQYF
15,TRBV10-3,TRBJ1-2,CAISELPGSRYGYTF
15,TRBV5-4,TRBJ1-2,CASSSPGQGTYGYTF
13,TRBV4-3,TRBJ1-5,CASSQDVDRPQHF
16,TRBV5-1,TRBJ2-3,CASTSSGGDSTDTQYF
17,TRBV5-1,TRBJ2-7,CARNPGGTGQGNYEQYF
15,TRBV9,TRBJ1-4,CASSVGGRENEKLFF
14,TRBV18,TRBJ2-7,CASRGPRPPYEQYF
13,TRBV9,TRBJ2-2,CASNRGGTGELFF
16,TRBV28,TRBJ2-5,CASSLLSSGGEETQYF
13,TRBV7-9,TRBJ1-1,CASSKQENTEAFF
15,TRBV9,TRBJ1-5,CASSVGRGSNQPQHF
13,TRBV19,TRBJ2-7,CASSIGGNHEQYF
14,TRBV3-1/TRBV3-2,TRBJ2-7,CASTWTGASYEQYF
15,TRBV6-5,TRBJ1-6,CASSRLGIYNSPLHF
13,TRBV27,TRBJ1-1,CASSFGSGGEAFF
17,TRBV6-4,TRBJ2-7,CASSDPRQGKGSYEQYF
13,TRBV30,TRBJ1-1,CAWSVWRNTEAFF
16,TRBV27,TRBJ1-6,CASSLSPGSVYSPLHF
11,TRBV20-1,TRBJ2-5,CSFSGQETQYF
17,TRBV9,TRBJ2-2,CASSAPLGRGGLGELFF
13,TRBV3-1/TRBV3-2,TRBJ1-1,CASSQGRGTEAFF
18,TRBV3-1/TRBV3-2,TRBJ1-1,CASSQDPGTITGNTEAFF
17,TRBV28,TRBJ1-6,CASSSTAGGTGNSPLHF
14,TRBV11-1,TRBJ1-1,CASSSGVANTEAFF
14,TRBV15,TRBJ2-7,CATSINRGTYEQYF
14,TRBV30,TRBJ1-3,CAWSSPGIGNTIYF
12,TRBV19,TRBJ1-5,CASSIRGQPQHF
15,TRBV9,TRBJ1-3,CASSVDDSSGNTIYF
16,TRBV7-2,TRBJ2-7,CASSLRGQGIYERQYF
16,TRBV7-2,TRBJ2-3,CASSLGSSGGADTQYF
13,TRBV29-1,TRBJ2-4,CSARDRTKNIQYF
14,TRBV18,TRBJ2-5,CASSPEGTAGTQYF
18,TRBV5-4,TRBJ1-1,CASSTPRGAGGENTEAFF
13,TRBV3-1/TRBV3-2,TRBJ1-2,CASSPHPNQGYTF
16,TRBV19,TRBJ2-1,CASLPPNRGASREQFF
17,TRBV19,TRBJ1-1,CASSPIVSDRTTLEAFF